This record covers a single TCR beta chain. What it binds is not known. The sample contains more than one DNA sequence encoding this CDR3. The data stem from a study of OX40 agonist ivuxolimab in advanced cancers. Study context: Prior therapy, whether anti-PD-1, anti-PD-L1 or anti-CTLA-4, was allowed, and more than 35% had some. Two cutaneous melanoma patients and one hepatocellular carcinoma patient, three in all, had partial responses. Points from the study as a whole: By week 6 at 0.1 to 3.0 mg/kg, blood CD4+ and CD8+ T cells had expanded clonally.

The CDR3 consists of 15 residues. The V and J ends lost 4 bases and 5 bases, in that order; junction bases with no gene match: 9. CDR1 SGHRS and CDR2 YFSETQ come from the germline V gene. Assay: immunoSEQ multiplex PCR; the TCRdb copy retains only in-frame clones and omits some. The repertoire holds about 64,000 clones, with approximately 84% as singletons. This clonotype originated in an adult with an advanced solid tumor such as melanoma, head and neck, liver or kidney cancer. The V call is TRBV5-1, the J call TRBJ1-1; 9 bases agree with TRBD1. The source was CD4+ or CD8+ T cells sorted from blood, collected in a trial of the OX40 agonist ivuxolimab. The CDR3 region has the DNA TGCGCCAGCAGCCTTACAGGGGGCGCGGGGACTGAAGCTTTCTTT. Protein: CASSLTGGAGTEAFF.